This T cell receptor (beta chain) was retrieved from a study of vaccination effects on CD4 cells after COVID-19. Study at large: The median interval between the second dose and post-vaccine sampling was 72 days.

Worth noting for this clone: The antigen is not known.

Using viral peptide pools, the ViraFEST assay grew out antigen-specific CD4+ T cells prior to sequencing. Subsequent to 10 days of culture, CD4+ T cells were isolated. The vaccine given was either BNT162b2 or mRNA-1273, in two doses. PBMC were cultured at a few million per well with roughly 9.7 IU/ml IL-2 and about 9.4 ug/ml peptides. Germline loops: CDR1 LGHNT, CDR2 FRNRAP. J lost 2 bases, V lost 2 bases, and 6 bases had no gene match. The CDR3 contains 17 residues. TCRdb's table, derived via immunoSEQ multiplex PCR, lists solely in-frame clones and lacks some. The sample includes some 23,000 clones, more than 70% of them seen just once.

The rearrangement joins TRBV12-5 to TRBJ2-7; 13 positions match TRBD2. This TCR came from a human donor who received a COVID-19 vaccine. The input for sequencing was CD4+ T cells from PBMCs cultured with HCoV-229E spike peptides, taken after COVID-19 vaccination. The CDR3 nucleotides are TGTGCTAGTGGTTTGACTACTGGGACTAGCGGGACCTACGAGCAGTACTTC. It encodes CASGLTTGTSGTYEQYF.